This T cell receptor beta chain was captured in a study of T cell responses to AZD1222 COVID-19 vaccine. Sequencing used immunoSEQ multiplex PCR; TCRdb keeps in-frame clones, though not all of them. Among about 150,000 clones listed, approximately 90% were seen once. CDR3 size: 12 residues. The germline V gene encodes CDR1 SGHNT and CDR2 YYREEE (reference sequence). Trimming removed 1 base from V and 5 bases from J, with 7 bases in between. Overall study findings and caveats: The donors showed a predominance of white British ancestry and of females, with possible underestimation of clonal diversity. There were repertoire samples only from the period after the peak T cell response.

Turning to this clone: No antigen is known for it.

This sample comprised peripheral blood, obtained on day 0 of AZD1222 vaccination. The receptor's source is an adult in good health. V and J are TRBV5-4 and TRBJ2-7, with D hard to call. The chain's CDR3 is CASSLTDDEQYF. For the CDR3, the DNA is TGTGCCAGCAGCTTGACCGATGACGAGCAGTACTTC.